Described below is a single T cell receptor (beta chain) sequence and its context. 13 Jbeta primers and 60 Vbeta primers were used for the PCR. Repertoires were generated with immunoSEQ multiplex PCR, while TCRdb's copy carries only in-frame clones and drops some. This table holds some 70,000 clones. This sample was included in a study of cytomegalovirus exposure and HLA in healthy donors. Germline loops: CDR1 SGDLS, CDR2 YYNGEE. V was cut by 4 bases and J by 2 bases, with 15 bases left in between. The CDR3 length is 15 residues. The TCR originated in a man aged 40-49 years in good health and CMV-seronegative. The chain uses TRBV9 and TRBJ1-2, with D uncertain. Input material: PBMCs. This CDR3 is CASSPRGRMNYGYTF. As DNA, the CDR3 is TGTGCCAGCAGCCCAAGAGGAAGGATGAACTATGGCTACACCTTC. Looking up the rest from reference TRBV9 and TRBJ1-2 gives the full variable domain: DSGVTQTPKHLITATGQRVTLRCSPRSGDLSVYWYQQSLDQGLQFLIQYYNGEERAKGNILERFSAQQFPDLHSELNLSSLELGDSALYFCASSPRGRMNYGYTFGSGTRLTVV.